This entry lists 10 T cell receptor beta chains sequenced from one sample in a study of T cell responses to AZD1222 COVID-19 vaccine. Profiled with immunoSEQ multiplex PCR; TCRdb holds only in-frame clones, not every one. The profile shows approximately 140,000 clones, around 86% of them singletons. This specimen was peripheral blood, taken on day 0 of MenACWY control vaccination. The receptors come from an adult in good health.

In nucleotides, the CDR3 is TGTGCCAGCAGCTTAGTGGCGGGGCAGAGAGAGACCCAGTACTTC. Its protein product is CASSLVAGQRETQYF. The chain employs TRBV5-5 and TRBJ2-5; D is perhaps TRBD2 (6 bases). The germline V gene has CDR1 SGHKS and CDR2 YYEKEE (reference sequence). V gave up 2 bases and J gave up 4 bases, with 15 bases separating them. This CDR3 has 15 residues.

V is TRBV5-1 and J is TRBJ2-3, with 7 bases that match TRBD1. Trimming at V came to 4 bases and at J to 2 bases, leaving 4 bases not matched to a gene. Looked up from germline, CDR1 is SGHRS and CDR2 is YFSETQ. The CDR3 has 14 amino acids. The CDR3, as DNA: TGCGCCAGCAGCCATGGACAGGTCACAGATACGCAGTATTTT. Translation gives CASSHGQVTDTQYF.

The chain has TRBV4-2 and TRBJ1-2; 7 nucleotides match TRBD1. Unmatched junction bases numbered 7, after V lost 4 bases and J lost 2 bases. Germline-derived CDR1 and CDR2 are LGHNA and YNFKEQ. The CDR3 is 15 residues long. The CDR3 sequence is CASSPSTGLNYGYTF. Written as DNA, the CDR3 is TGTGCCAGCAGCCCGTCGACAGGGTTAAACTATGGCTACACCTTC.

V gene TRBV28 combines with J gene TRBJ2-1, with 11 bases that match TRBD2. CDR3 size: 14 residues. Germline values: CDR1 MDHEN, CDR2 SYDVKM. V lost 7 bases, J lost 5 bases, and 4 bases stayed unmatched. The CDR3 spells CASNLGLADNEQFF. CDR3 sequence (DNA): TGTGCCAGCAACCTGGGACTAGCGGACAATGAGCAGTTCTTC. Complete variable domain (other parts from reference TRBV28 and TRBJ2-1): DVKVTQSSRYLVKRTGEKVFLECVQDMDHENMFWYRQDPGLGLRLIYFSYDVKMKEKGDIPEGYSVSREKKERFSLILESASTNQTSMYLCASNLGLADNEQFFGPGTRLTVL.

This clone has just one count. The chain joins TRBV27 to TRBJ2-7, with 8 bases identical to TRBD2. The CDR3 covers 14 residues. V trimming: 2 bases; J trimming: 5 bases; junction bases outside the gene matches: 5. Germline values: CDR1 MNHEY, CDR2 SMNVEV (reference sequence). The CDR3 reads CASSLRGGSNEQYF. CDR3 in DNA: TGTGCCAGCAGTTTACGGGGGGGCTCGAACGAGCAGTACTTC.

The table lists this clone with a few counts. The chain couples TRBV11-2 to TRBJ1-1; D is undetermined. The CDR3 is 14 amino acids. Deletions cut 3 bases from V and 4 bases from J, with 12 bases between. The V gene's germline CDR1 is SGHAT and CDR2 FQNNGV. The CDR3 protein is CASSFGMGSTEAFF. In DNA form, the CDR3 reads TGTGCCAGCAGCTTCGGAATGGGGAGCACTGAAGCTTTCTTT.

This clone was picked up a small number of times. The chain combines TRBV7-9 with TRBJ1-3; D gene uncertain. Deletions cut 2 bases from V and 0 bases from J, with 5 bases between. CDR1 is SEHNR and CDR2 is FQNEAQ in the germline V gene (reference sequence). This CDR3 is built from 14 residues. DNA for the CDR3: TGTGCCAGCAGCTTAAGCATCTCTGGAAACACCATATATTTT. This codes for CASSLSISGNTIYF.

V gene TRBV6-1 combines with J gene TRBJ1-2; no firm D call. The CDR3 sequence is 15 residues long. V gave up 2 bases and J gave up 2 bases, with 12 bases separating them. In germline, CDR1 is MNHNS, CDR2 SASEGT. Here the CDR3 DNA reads TGTGCCAGCAGTGAAAGTTTGGGCCAAAACTATGGCTACACCTTC. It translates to CASSESLGQNYGYTF.

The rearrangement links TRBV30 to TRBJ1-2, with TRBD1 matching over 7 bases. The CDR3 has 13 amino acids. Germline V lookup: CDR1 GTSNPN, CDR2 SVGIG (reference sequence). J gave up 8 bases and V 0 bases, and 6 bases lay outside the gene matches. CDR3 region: CAWSVQGLHGYTF. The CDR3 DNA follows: TGTGCCTGGAGTGTACAGGGGCTCCACGGCTACACCTTC.

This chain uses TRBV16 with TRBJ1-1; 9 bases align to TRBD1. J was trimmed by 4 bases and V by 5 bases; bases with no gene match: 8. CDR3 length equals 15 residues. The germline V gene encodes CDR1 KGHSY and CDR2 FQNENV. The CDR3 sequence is CASSFRQGVGTEAFF. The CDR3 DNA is TGTGCCAGCAGCTTCCGACAGGGGGTGGGCACTGAAGCTTTCTTT.